Following are 8 T cell receptor beta chains from one sample sequenced in a study of T cell repertoires in cytomegalovirus infection. TCRdb re-analysed the reads in MiXCR, keeping a single row per CDR3 protein. Among hundreds of thousands of distinct CDR3 sequences listed, 25% to 35% were seen once. Their antigens remain unidentified. The sequencing used cultured PBMCs, collected from culture after CMV antigen stimulation. The origin of the receptors is a human donor in good health (CMV status not recorded). Some clones in this sample may be carry-over from other donors' samples.

The chain combines TRBV20-1 with TRBJ2-3, with TRBD2 matching 14 bases. CDR1 and CDR2 (germline): DFQATT, SNEGSKA (reference sequence). Trimming at V came to 3 bases and at J to 3 bases, leaving 8 bases not matched to a gene. This CDR3 comprises 17 residues. Here the CDR3 reads CSARKGLAGERTDTQYF. CDR3 DNA sequence: TGCAGTGCTAGGAAGGGACTAGCGGGAGAGAGAACAGATACGCAGTATTTT.

This clonotype has just a few counts. The chain links TRBV7-2 to TRBJ2-3, with 12 bases lining up with TRBD2. Germline loops: CDR1 SGHTA, CDR2 FQGNSA. CDR3 length: 16 amino acids. Losses at the gene ends were 5 bases for V and 3 bases for J; bases not matched to a gene: 6. CDR3 protein: CASSPTSGRFTDTQYF. The CDR3 DNA reads as TGTGCCAGCAGCCCCACTAGCGGGAGGTTTACAGATACGCAGTATTTT.

The V gene is TRBV5-1, the J gene TRBJ2-7; D uncertain. Per the germline V gene, CDR1 is SGHRS and CDR2 is YFSETQ. V lost 0 bases and J 3 bases, leaving 13 bases between the germline ends. CDR3 length: 15 residues. CDR3 DNA: TGCGCCAGCAGCTTGGCCGGCAGCGTATACTACGAGCAGTACTTC. It codes for CASSLAGSVYYEQYF.

This clonotype appeared a few times. The gene calls are TRBV11-2 and TRBJ1-2; 7 positions match TRBD1. The CDR3 covers 15 residues. Germline V gene data show CDR1 as SGHAT and CDR2 as FQNNGV. After removal of 0 bases from V and 2 bases from J, the junction contained 3 bases not matched to a gene. CDR3 sequence reads: CASSLDRGQNYGYTF. For the CDR3, the DNA is TGTGCCAGCAGCTTAGATCGGGGACAGAACTATGGCTACACCTTC.

The chain carries TRBV27 and TRBJ2-7; possibly TRBD2 for D (6 bases). The length of the CDR3 is 13 residues. Trimming left V 3 bases short and J 6 bases short, with 12 bases between. Looked up from germline, CDR1 is MNHEY and CDR2 is SMNVEV (reference sequence). The CDR3 sequence: CASSFNRGAEQYV. CDR3 DNA: TGTGCCAGCAGTTTTAATCGCGGGGCCGAGCAGTACGTC.

The CDR3 coding sequence is TGTGCCACCAGCAGGGACCATCAGTTCAGCTCCTACAATGAGCAGTTCTTC. Translated: CATSRDHQFSSYNEQFF. The chain carries TRBV15 and TRBJ2-1; D is ambiguous. The ends were cut back, 3 bases at V and 0 bases at J, with 15 bases in the middle. The germline V gene encodes CDR1 LNHNV and CDR2 YYDKDF (reference sequence). The CDR3 consists of 17 residues.

In this sample, this clonotype turned up a few times. V and J are TRBV18 and TRBJ2-1, with a tentative D call TRBD1 (5 bases). Trimming took off 3 bases at V and 0 bases at J, with 9 bases between the two ends. The CDR3 covers 15 residues. Germline-derived CDR1 and CDR2 are KGHSH and LQKENI. Written as DNA, the CDR3 is TGTGCCAGCTCACCTGGACACGTCTCCTACAATGAGCAGTTCTTC. Encoded protein: CASSPGHVSYNEQFF.

The chain employs TRBV4-2 and TRBJ2-3; 7 bases align to TRBD1. The CDR3 spans 13 residues. Trimming took 6 bases from V and 6 from J; bases not matched to a gene: 6. Germline-derived CDR1 and CDR2 are LGHNA and YNFKEQ. CDR3 amino acids: CASRAGGMDTQYF. In DNA, the CDR3 is TGTGCCAGCAGGGCAGGGGGAATGGATACGCAGTATTTT.